Presented here are 19 T cell receptor beta chains from one specimen sequenced in a study of blood T cells in healthy people across ages. Alongside a J-beta primer mix, a sample-barcoded 5' primer served in a second PCR lasting roughly 6 to 11 cycles. Via MiXCR, TCRdb re-called the 5' RACE reads, giving one row per CDR3 protein. There are about 930,000 distinct CDR3 sequences in the sample; almost 30% occur only once, and about 10% lies in the top ten. A further study also used this sample, focusing on T cells of mothers and their children.

Sequenced sample: blood. The source is a woman aged 40-49 years in good health.

This clonotype was detected ten times or more. The chain combines TRBV6-5 with TRBJ1-6; D is undetermined. Trimming removed 0 bases from V and 0 bases from J, with 6 bases in between. From germline, CDR1 is MNHEY and CDR2 SVGAGI. The CDR3 is made up of 16 amino acids. The CDR3 sequence is CASSYSRSSYNSPLHF. The CDR3 nucleotides read TGTGCCAGCAGTTACTCCCGGAGCTCCTATAATTCACCCCTCCACTTT.

This clonotype was counted a single time. This chain uses TRBV27 with TRBJ2-1; D is unclear. The CDR3 totals 15 residues. The V and J ends lost 2 bases and 9 bases respectively, with 17 bases between them. The germline V gene has CDR1 MNHEY and CDR2 SMNVEV (reference sequence). The CDR3 reads CASSLITAHVGEQFF. The CDR3 region has the DNA TGTGCCAGCAGTTTAATAACCGCCCATGTGGGTGAGCAGTTCTTC.

This clonotype was observed a handful of times. The chain has TRBV5-6 and TRBJ1-4; a possible D gene is TRBD1 (5 bases). This CDR3 contains 15 residues. The V and J ends lost 3 bases and 4 bases respectively, with 13 bases between them. Germline V gives CDR1 SGHDT, CDR2 YYEEEE. The CDR3 DNA reads as TGTGCCAGCAGCTGGAGGACACGGGTTAATGAAAAACTGTTTTTT. This sequence encodes CASSWRTRVNEKLFF.

The J gene is TRBJ1-5, the V gene TRBV27, with 8 bases identical to TRBD1. The CDR3 loop spans 13 amino acids. Trimming took 5 bases from V and 9 from J; bases not matched to a gene: 6. The germline V gene encodes CDR1 MNHEY and CDR2 SMNVEV (reference sequence). The CDR3 bases are TGTGCCAGCAGTGGGACAGGCTCGCCGCCCCAGCATTTT. Translating it yields CASSGTGSPPQHF.

This clonotype has more than one count but fewer than ten. The chain combines TRBV29-1 with TRBJ1-1; TRBD1 might be the D (5 bases). CDR1 is SQVTM and CDR2 is ANQGSEA in the germline V gene. CDR3 size: 11 residues. Trimming removed 7 bases at V and 6 bases at J, with 12 bases between. CDR3 in DNA: TGCAGCGGGGTCAGGGACCCTGAAGCTTTCTTT. This sequence encodes CSGVRDPEAFF.

The V and J genes are TRBV3-1 and TRBJ1-2, with D perhaps matching TRBD1 (5 bases). The CDR3 is 14 amino acids. Between the trimmed V and J ends, which lost 8 bases and 2 bases, there was a span of 15 bases. The germline gives CDR1 LGHDT, CDR2 YNNKEL (reference sequence). The CDR3 sequence: CASPRGSRNYGYTF. CDR3 DNA sequence: TGTGCCAGCCCCCGGGGGTCAAGGAACTATGGCTACACCTTC.

The chain is built from TRBV12-3 or TRBV12-4 and TRBJ1-6, with a possible D match to TRBD1 (5 bases). The CDR3 runs to 16 residues. Trimming took 4 bases from V and 4 from J, leaving 14 bases between them. CDR3 nucleotide sequence: TGTGCCAGCAGTTCCCAAGGCAGGACATATAATTCACCCCTCCACTTT. Its protein product is CASSSQGRTYNSPLHF.

J is TRBJ1-1 and V is TRBV12-3 or TRBV12-4, with D uncertain. With 11 bases removed from V and 6 bases from J, the gap between germline ends came to 13 bases. This CDR3 has 11 residues. The CDR3 DNA follows: TGTGCCGCCCGGCGGGAGGCTGAAGCTTTCTTT. Protein: CAARREAEAFF.

CDR3 sequence reads: CSANPGQSSYNEQFF. CDR3 DNA sequence: TGCAGTGCTAACCCCGGGCAGAGCTCCTACAATGAGCAGTTCTTC. The V call is TRBV20-1, the J call TRBJ2-1; D gene ambiguous. V lost 4 bases and J lost 0, with 13 bases in between. The CDR3 sequence is 15 residues long. Germline lookup yields CDR1 DFQATT and CDR2 SNEGSKA (reference sequence).

The chain carries TRBV19 and TRBJ1-1, with D hard to call. CDR3 length equals 15 residues. The germline V and J ends were trimmed by 2 bases and 3 bases, with 13 bases remaining between them. Germline lookup yields CDR1 LNHDA and CDR2 SQIVND (reference sequence). CDR3 nucleotides: TGTGCCAGTAGTATAAGAGAGGGATCGGACACTGAAGCTTTCTTT. It translates to CASSIREGSDTEAFF. The entire variable domain, with the rest obtained from reference TRBV19 and TRBJ1-1, is as follows: DGGITQSPKYLFRKEGQNVTLSCEQNLNHDAMYWYRQDPGQGLRLIYYSQIVNDFQKGDIAEGYSVSREKKESFPLTVTSAQKNPTAFYLCASSIREGSDTEAFFGQGTRLTVV.

The chain has TRBV20-1 and TRBJ1-4; D is undetermined. CDR1 is DFQATT and CDR2 is SNEGSKA in the germline V gene (reference sequence). With 1 base removed from V and 4 bases from J, the gap between germline ends came to 7 bases. This CDR3 region has 13 residues. The CDR3 DNA reads as TGCAGTGCTAGAGCCGGGGTTAATGAAAAACTGTTTTTT. Encoded protein: CSARAGVNEKLFF.

This chain links TRBV30 with TRBJ2-4, with 9 bases lining up with TRBD1. The J call may be wrong; the DNA end is better matched by TRBJ2-7. CDR1 GTSNPN and CDR2 SVGIG come from the germline V gene (reference sequence). The CDR3 sequence is 15 residues long. The CDR3 DNA follows: TGTGCCTCCTCAAATCCGGGACAGGGCGCCCACGAGCAGTACTTC. Its translation is CASSNPGQGAHEQYF.

V is TRBV3-1 and J is TRBJ2-1; possibly TRBD2 for D (5 bases). CDR1 is LGHDT, CDR2 YNNKEL, per germline (reference sequence). This CDR3 is 16 amino acids long. V lost 0 bases, J lost 1 base, and 10 bases lay in between. This CDR3 reads CASSQESGVSYNEQFF. CDR3 bases: TGTGCCAGCAGCCAAGAGTCCGGGGTGTCCTACAATGAGCAGTTCTTC.

This clonotype has only a few counts. The chain employs TRBV28 and TRBJ1-4, with D possibly TRBD1 on 5 matching bases. V lost 5 bases and J 2 bases, leaving 12 bases between the germline ends. CDR3 length equals 15 residues. Germline CDR1 MDHEN, CDR2 SYDVKM. Here the CDR3 DNA reads TGTGCCAGCAGTCAACCAGGGTCTACTAATGAAAAACTGTTTTTT. Protein: CASSQPGSTNEKLFF.

This clonotype was seen only once. A much larger clone differs from this one at a single base, so this may be a read error. The V call is TRBV20-1, the J call TRBJ2-4; D possibly corresponds to TRBD2 (5 bases). In germline, CDR1 is DFQATT, CDR2 SNEGSKA (reference sequence). Trimming removed 0 bases from V and 13 bases from J, with 22 bases in between. This CDR3 comprises 15 residues. CDR3 nucleotide sequence: TGCAGTGCTAGAGATCCGGGAACTCCTTCCAATGAGCAGTACTTC. It codes for CSARDPGTPSNEQYF.

The table lists this clonotype with a count of one. The chain joins TRBV7-9 to TRBJ2-7; D may be TRBD2 (6 bases). This CDR3 has 12 residues. Trimming shortened V by 4 bases and J by 6 bases, and 10 bases separated the two germline ends. Germline V gene sequence: CDR1 SEHNR, CDR2 FQNEAQ (reference sequence). CDR3 in amino acids: CASSWEVGEQYF. CDR3 DNA: TGTGCCAGCAGCTGGGAGGTTGGCGAGCAGTACTTC.

This chain uses TRBV18 with TRBJ1-4; D is possibly TRBD1 (6 bases). The V gene's germline CDR1 is KGHSH and CDR2 LQKENI. Trimming pared 3 bases from V and 10 bases from J, leaving 18 bases between. The CDR3 runs to 15 residues. The CDR3 DNA reads TGTGCCAGCTCACCTCCAGGGGAGAGGATCGGAAAACTGTTTTTT. It is translated as CASSPPGERIGKLFF.

This clonotype showed up just a few times. The V and J genes are TRBV7-8 and TRBJ2-5, with 13 bases matching TRBD2. This CDR3 has 17 residues. The junction had 7 bases not matched to a gene; V was cut back by 5 bases and J by 1 base. Per the germline V gene, CDR1 is SGHVS and CDR2 is FQNEAQ. CDR3 nucleotide sequence: TGTGCCAGCAGCGATGGACTAGCGGGGGTGATCCAAGAGACCCAGTACTTC. The encoded protein is CASSDGLAGVIQETQYF.

This clonotype was recorded at least ten times. An end of the junction does not agree with germline; a read error may underlie this. This chain uses TRBV6-5 with TRBJ2-7; 9 bases line up with TRBD1. The CDR3 runs to 15 residues. CDR1 and CDR2 from the germline V gene are MNHEY and SVGAGI. The CDR3 DNA follows: TGTACCAGCAGTTACTCGACAGGGGGCTCCTACGAGCAGTACTTC. It yields the protein CTSSYSTGGSYEQYF.